This section outlines one T cell receptor beta chain sequence together with its context. RNA in amounts of about 0.5 to 1 ug was reverse transcribed with random hexamers. Amplification of TCR beta CDR3 spanned 54 Vbeta and 13 Jbeta via immunoSEQ multiplex PCR. A single record per CDR3 protein comes from TCRdb applying MiXCR to the immunoSEQ multiplex PCR reads. The sample carries 250,000 to 300,000 distinct CDR3 sequences, about 82% recorded once. TCR beta sequencing was performed on blood CD8+ and CD4+ T cells. Negative isolation yielded CD4+ and CD8+ T cells, and FACS enriched TEMRA cells. The data originate from a study of CD8 T cells in Susac syndrome. The CDR3 extends over 15 amino acids. Looked up from germline, CDR1 is MDHEN and CDR2 is SYDVKM. After removal of 4 bases from V and 5 bases from J, the junction contained 8 bases not matched to a gene.

Sequenced: CD8+ T cells from PBMCs. The rearrangement joins TRBV28 to TRBJ2-3; TRBD2 matches 8 bases. This clonotype was obtained from a human donor with multiple sclerosis. This CDR3 reads CASSYPTSGLDTQYF. DNA of the CDR3: TGTGCCAGCAGTTACCCCACTAGCGGATTAGATACGCAGTATTTT.